This entry features one T cell receptor beta chain sequence. The antigen is not known. The sample is drawn from a study of cytomegalovirus exposure and HLA in healthy donors. Study background: Later analysis reported that the 130 or so validation repertoires shared the platform of the roughly 630 first-cohort repertoires.

Study conclusions and caveats: As confirmed in vitro, a few CMV-associated chains were specific for CMV antigens. Rarity characterized most TCR sequences, yet some public TCRs appeared in many donors.

The CDR3 consists of 14 residues. The V and J ends lost 7 bases and 8 bases, in that order; junction bases with no gene match: 12. Germline CDR1 is MNHEY and CDR2 is SMNVEV (reference sequence). Some clones are missing from TCRdb's copy, which holds only in-frame ones; the method was immunoSEQ multiplex PCR. Of roughly 59,000 clones listed, over 90% are singletons. Sequenced sample: PBMCs. The sequence was collected from a young man in good health and CMV-seropositive. The chain uses TRBV27 and TRBJ1-2, with 8 bases lining up with TRBD1. The DNA for the CDR3 is TGTGCCAGCAAAACCGGGACAGGAGGAGTAGGCTACACCTTC. Translation: CASKTGTGGVGYTF.